This entry lists 26 T cell receptor beta chains sequenced from one sample in a study of blood T cells in healthy people across ages. Then a second PCR, running roughly 6 to 12 cycles, was carried out with a sample-barcoded 5' primer and a J-beta primer mix. TCRdb re-analysed the 5' RACE reads in MiXCR, keeping a single row per CDR3 protein. The sample lists 650,000 to 800,000 distinct CDR3 sequences, under 45% occurring once. Sequencing used blood. The receptors stem from a man in his sixties in good health.

This clonotype was counted between two and nine times. This rearrangement joins TRBV27 to TRBJ2-7; D is perhaps TRBD1 (6 bases). V gave up 0 bases and J gave up 4 bases, with 16 bases separating them. Germline-derived CDR1 and CDR2 are MNHEY and SMNVEV (reference sequence). The CDR3 totals 16 residues. The CDR3 DNA reads TGTGCCAGCAGTTTATCACGGCCAGGGGATTGGTACGAGCAGTACTTC. Translation: CASSLSRPGDWYEQYF.

The chain couples TRBV20-1 to TRBJ1-1; perhaps TRBD1 as D (6 bases). The CDR3 covers 14 residues. V was cut by 1 base and J by 1 base, with 10 bases left in between. Germline V gene lookup returns CDR1 DFQATT and CDR2 SNEGSKA (reference sequence). The CDR3: CSARAWTENTEAFF. CDR3 coding DNA: TGCAGTGCTAGAGCGTGGACAGAGAACACTGAAGCTTTCTTT.

As for this clonotype: The junction and the germline gene differ at one end; a read error may be behind it. The CDR3 sequence is CASTQRGHSLSPPHF. Written as DNA, the CDR3 is TGTGCCAGCACCCAGCGGGGACACTCGCTTTCACCCCCCCACTTT. The chain carries TRBV6-2 or TRBV6-3 and TRBJ1-6; possibly TRBD1 for D (6 bases). In germline, CDR1 is MNHEY, CDR2 SVGEGT. CDR3 length equals 15 residues.

This clonotype was recorded a few times. The CDR3 here is CASSDLDRVFRSPLHF. CDR3 bases: TGCGCCAGCAGTGACCTGGACAGGGTCTTCCGTTCACCCCTCCACTTT. V is TRBV10-2 and J is TRBJ1-6; 8 nucleotides agree with TRBD1. The CDR3 is 16 residues long. V lost 3 bases to trimming and J lost 9 bases; unmatched junction nucleotides: 10. Looked up from germline, CDR1 is WSHSY and CDR2 is SAAADI.

The V and J genes are TRBV21-1 and TRBJ2-7; the D segment call TRBD1 is taken from the table without a DNA check. TRBV21-1 is a recognized pseudogene. This CDR3 comprises 14 residues. The CDR3 loop is CASSTRDRVYEQYF. Here the CDR3 DNA reads TGTGCCAGCAGCACCCGGGACAGGGTCTACGAGCAGTACTTC.

The table lists this clonotype with many counts. V gene TRBV6-1 combines with J gene TRBJ2-5; possibly TRBD1 or TRBD2 for D (5 bases each). V was trimmed by 1 base and J by 3 bases, leaving 15 bases between them. The CDR3 runs 16 residues. The V gene's germline CDR1 is MNHNS and CDR2 SASEGT. CDR3 DNA: TGTGCCAGCAGTGAAGTCTGGGGCACGGGGAAAGAGACCCAGTACTTC. The encoded protein is CASSEVWGTGKETQYF.

The V gene is TRBV27, the J gene TRBJ2-1; 8 bases map to TRBD2. The CDR3 runs to 16 residues. Germline V gene data show CDR1 as MNHEY and CDR2 as SMNVEV (reference sequence). The V segment lost 5 bases and the J segment 3 bases; nucleotides outside the gene matches: 9. CDR3 in amino acids: CASSPSSGGRYNEQFF. DNA for the CDR3: TGTGCCAGCAGTCCCTCTTCGGGGGGGCGCTACAATGAGCAGTTCTTC.

The chain couples TRBV7-2 to TRBJ2-3; possible D gene TRBD1, 6 bases. This CDR3 is built from 20 residues. Per the germline V gene, CDR1 is SGHTA and CDR2 is FQGNSA. V dropped 1 base and J dropped 0 bases, with 23 bases sitting between them. The CDR3 region has the DNA TGTGCCAGCAGCTTAGTATTCATGGGGACACCGGCCATTAGCACAGATACGCAGTATTTT. Encoded protein: CASSLVFMGTPAISTDTQYF. The complete variable domain, with remaining parts taken from reference TRBV7-2 and TRBJ2-3, reads GAGVSQSPSNKVTEKGKDVELRCDPISGHTALYWYRQSLGQGLEFLIYFQGNSAPDKSGLPSDRFSAERTGGSVSTLTIQRTQQEDSAVYLCASSLVFMGTPAISTDTQYFGPGTRLTVL.

CDR3 region: CASRATRTGANEKLFF. The DNA for the CDR3 is TGTGCCAGCAGAGCAACCCGGACAGGGGCTAATGAAAAACTGTTTTTT. This chain connects TRBV6-6 to TRBJ1-4; 9 nucleotides match TRBD1. The CDR3 has 16 amino acids. Germline CDR1 MNHNY, CDR2 SVGAGI (reference sequence). The junction had 8 bases not matched to a gene; V was cut back by 6 bases and J by 3 bases.

This clonotype has a single count. This chain joins TRBV11-3 and TRBJ2-1; either TRBD1 or TRBD2 may fit D (6 bases each). The V and J ends lost 6 bases and 3 bases respectively, with 12 bases between them. The CDR3 sequence is 14 residues long. CDR1 is SGHNT and CDR2 is YENEEA in the germline V gene. The CDR3 here is CASRGGPLYNEQFF. The DNA of the CDR3 is TGTGCCAGCAGGGGGGGCCCTCTCTACAATGAGCAGTTCTTC.

This rearrangement joins TRBV12-3 or TRBV12-4 to TRBJ2-5, with a weak D call TRBD1 (5 bases). V was clipped by 2 bases and J by 11 bases, with 21 bases between them. This CDR3 region has 15 residues. CDR3 bases: TGTGCCAGCAGTTTATGGGGCCCAAAATCGAATGAGCAGTACTTC. Residues: CASSLWGPKSNEQYF.

This chain links TRBV4-3 with TRBJ1-4, with no clear D. CDR1 is LGHNA, CDR2 YSLEER, per germline. The ends were cut back, 2 bases at V and 7 bases at J, with 11 bases in the middle. The CDR3 loop spans 14 amino acids. CDR3 residues: CASSQNPESEKLFF. The CDR3 bases are TGCGCCAGCAGCCAAAACCCGGAAAGTGAAAAACTGTTTTTT.

V is TRBV6-6 and J is TRBJ2-6; D is perhaps TRBD1 (6 bases). Germline V gene sequence: CDR1 MNHNY, CDR2 SVGAGI (reference sequence). This CDR3 spans 15 amino acids. The ends were cut back, 11 bases at V and 0 bases at J, with 14 bases in the middle. CDR3 coding DNA: TGTGCCGGCGCCAGGGGTGTCTCTGGGGCCAACGTCCTGACTTTC. Residues: CAGARGVSGANVLTF.

The chain combines TRBV15 with TRBJ2-5; 7 positions match TRBD2. The V gene end was trimmed by 4 bases and the J gene end by 2 bases; junction bases not matched to a gene: 4. This CDR3 contains 14 residues. Germline V gives CDR1 LNHNV, CDR2 YYDKDF (reference sequence). CDR3 sequence (DNA): TGTGCCACCAGCATAGAGCGGGGACAAGAGACCCAGTACTTC. Its protein is CATSIERGQETQYF.

The chain carries TRBV7-2 and TRBJ2-3; D is ambiguous. Germline loops: CDR1 SGHTA, CDR2 FQGNSA. V dropped 2 bases and J dropped 2 bases, with 8 bases sitting between them. The CDR3 has 14 residues. CDR3 DNA: TGTGCCAGCAGCTTAAACACCCCCACAGATACGCAGTATTTT. Protein product: CASSLNTPTDTQYF.

This chain uses TRBV28 with TRBJ1-2; TRBD1 agrees at 8 bases. The CDR3 extends over 15 amino acids. V lost 3 bases, J lost 4 bases, and 7 bases stayed unmatched. From germline, CDR1 is MDHEN and CDR2 SYDVKM. The CDR3 reads CASSFADRALYGYTF. In nucleotides, the CDR3 is TGTGCCAGCAGTTTCGCGGACAGGGCTCTCTATGGCTACACCTTC.

This clonotype appeared a single time. The junction does not match germline at one end; this may be a read error. The rearrangement joins TRBV3-1 to TRBJ1-5; D is perhaps TRBD1 (6 bases). CDR1 and CDR2 (germline): LGHDT, YNNKEL (reference sequence). The CDR3 extends over 14 amino acids. CDR3 sequence (DNA): TGCGCCAGCAGCCAGAGACAGGCGGGTCAGCCCCAGCATTTT. Residues: CASSQRQAGQPQHF.

This clonotype was detected a few times. V is TRBV7-2 and J is TRBJ2-2; no definite D call. The ends were cut back, 6 bases at V and 6 bases at J, with 11 bases in the middle. CDR3 length: 13 amino acids. Germline CDR1 and CDR2: SGHTA and FQGNSA. CDR3 region: CASSVGMAGELFF. The CDR3 region has the DNA TGTGCCAGCAGTGTAGGAATGGCCGGGGAGCTGTTTTTT.

The CDR3 bases are TGTGCCAGCAGTTACGGAGCAGGGACAGTGACCCAGTACTTC. As protein: CASSYGAGTVTQYF. The chain recombines TRBV6-5 with TRBJ2-5, with TRBD1 matching 7 bases. J was trimmed by 7 bases and V by 2 bases; bases with no gene match: 7. Germline CDR1 and CDR2: MNHEY and SVGAGI. This CDR3 is 14 amino acids long.

This rearrangement joins TRBV9 to TRBJ2-1; the match to TRBD2 covers 8 bases. In germline, CDR1 is SGDLS, CDR2 YYNGEE. J gave up 0 bases and V 2 bases, and 4 bases lay outside the gene matches. The CDR3 has 16 amino acids. For the CDR3, the DNA is TGTGCCAGCAGCGTTAGCGGGGCCCCCTCCTACAATGAGCAGTTCTTC. Its translation is CASSVSGAPSYNEQFF. Complete variable domain (other parts from reference TRBV9 and TRBJ2-1): DSGVTQTPKHLITATGQRVTLRCSPRSGDLSVYWYQQSLDQGLQFLIQYYNGEERAKGNILERFSAQQFPDLHSELNLSSLELGDSALYFCASSVSGAPSYNEQFFGPGTRLTVL.

The chain joins TRBV6-1 to TRBJ1-5; 9 nucleotides align to TRBD1. From germline, CDR1 is MNHNS and CDR2 SASEGT. The CDR3 sequence is 18 residues long. Trimming at V came to 5 bases and at J to 2 bases, leaving 13 bases not matched to a gene. The CDR3 DNA reads as TGTGCCAGCAGTCTAACGCTACAGGGGGCGCGTGGCAATCAGCCCCAGCATTTT. Translated: CASSLTLQGARGNQPQHF.

This clonotype was observed many times. A much larger clone differs from this one at a single base, so this may be a read error. The rearrangement uses TRBV29-1 and TRBJ2-7; TRBD2 agrees at 11 bases. Trimming took 6 bases from V and 7 from J; bases not matched to a gene: 14. The germline V gene encodes CDR1 SQVTM and CDR2 ANQGSEA. The length of the CDR3 is 15 residues. The CDR3 DNA reads as TGCAGCGTCCTATTCGCTAGCGGGGGGCCTAATGAGCAGTACTTC. Translation: CSVLFASGGPNEQYF.

This chain links TRBV7-2 with TRBJ2-1, with 11 bases lining up with TRBD2. Germline V gives CDR1 SGHTA, CDR2 FQGNSA. This CDR3 has 15 amino acids. Trimming cost V 2 bases and J 6 bases; bases outside gene matches: 3. The CDR3 DNA reads TGTGCCAGCAGCTTATCCGGACTAGCGGGCAATGAGCAGTTCTTC. It yields the protein CASSLSGLAGNEQFF.

Concerning this clonotype: The junction does not match germline at one end; this may be a read error. The J gene is TRBJ2-7, the V gene TRBV10-3, with D unclear. Per germline, CDR1 ENHRY and CDR2 SYGVKD. The CDR3 is 14 amino acids. The CDR3 DNA sequence: TGTGCCATCAGTGAGTCCTCAGGCGGCTACAAGCAGTACTTC. This translates into CAISESSGGYKQYF.

The rearrangement uses TRBV29-1 and TRBJ2-7, with TRBD1 as a possible D gene (6 bases). Trimming removed 6 bases from V and 4 bases from J, with 16 bases in between. The CDR3 extends over 13 amino acids. Germline V gives CDR1 SQVTM, CDR2 ANQGSEA. The CDR3 nucleotides read TGCAGCGTACGCCCTAACCAGGGGTACGAGCAGTACTTC. Its protein product is CSVRPNQGYEQYF.

There are a few counts of this clonotype. The CDR3 nucleotides read TGCAGCGTTGTCCGAAACAGGGCGGATCAGCCCCAGCATTTT. This sequence encodes CSVVRNRADQPQHF. The V and J genes are TRBV29-1 and TRBJ1-5; TRBD1 might be the D (6 bases). The CDR3 has 14 amino acids. Germline assignment: CDR1 SQVTM and CDR2 ANQGSEA. The V and J ends lost 4 bases and 5 bases respectively, with 15 bases between them.